Following are 13 T cell receptor beta chains from one sample sequenced in a study of cytomegalovirus exposure and HLA in healthy donors. Vbeta (60) and Jbeta (13) primers were used in the PCR. The repertoire was sequenced with immunoSEQ multiplex PCR; TCRdb's copy has only in-frame clones and lacks some. The repertoire table contains roughly 120,000 clones. The sample taken for sequencing was PBMCs. The receptor set was obtained from a man aged 35 to 55 in good health and CMV-seronegative.

This sequence joins TRBV28 and TRBJ1-3, with 8 bases identical to TRBD1. Trimming took 6 bases from V and 0 from J; bases not matched to a gene: 4. Germline lookup yields CDR1 MDHEN and CDR2 SYDVKM. The CDR3 has 15 amino acids. CDR3 amino acids: CASRATGVSGNTIYF. CDR3 in DNA: TGTGCCAGCAGGGCGACAGGGGTCTCTGGAAACACCATATATTTT.

The CDR3 here is CASSEAWTGSDTQYF. As DNA, the CDR3 is TGTGCCAGCAGTGAAGCTTGGACAGGGTCAGATACGCAGTATTTT. V gene TRBV6-1 combines with J gene TRBJ2-3; TRBD1 aligns across 8 bases. CDR1 and CDR2 (germline): MNHNS, SASEGT. CDR3 length: 15 residues. V shed 0 bases, J shed 4 bases, and the junction held 3 bases outside the gene matches.

The CDR3 DNA reads as TGTGCCAGCTCCTTGGGCTGGACCTACGAGCAGTACTTC. Translation: CASSLGWTYEQYF. The chain uses TRBV28 and TRBJ2-7; D ambiguous. Germline CDR1 is MDHEN and CDR2 is SYDVKM. Trimming pared 8 bases from V and 2 bases from J, leaving 13 bases between. The CDR3 runs to 13 residues.

The CDR3 nucleotides are TGTGCCAGCAGCTTGGCGGTTGGGTTGTATTCACCCCTCCACTTT. Protein sequence: CASSLAVGLYSPLHF. The J gene is TRBJ1-6, the V gene TRBV7-2; D ambiguous. The CDR3 has 15 amino acids. CDR1 SGHTA and CDR2 FQGNSA come from the germline V gene. Deletions cut 3 bases from V and 8 bases from J, with 14 bases between.

J is TRBJ2-7 and V is TRBV15; D might be TRBD1 (6 bases). Per germline, CDR1 LNHNV and CDR2 YYDKDF (reference sequence). V was trimmed by 0 bases and J by 5 bases, leaving 11 bases between them. CDR3 length: 14 amino acids. The chain's CDR3 is CATSRDEQGDEQYF. In DNA form, the CDR3 reads TGTGCCACCAGCAGAGACGAACAGGGTGACGAGCAGTACTTC.

The J gene is TRBJ1-1, the V gene TRBV19; TRBD1 matches at 7 bases. The V segment lost 4 bases and the J segment 0 bases; nucleotides outside the gene matches: 8. This CDR3 region has 16 residues. CDR1 and CDR2 from the germline V gene are LNHDA and SQIVND (reference sequence). The CDR3 loop is CASSTDRAVVNTEAFF. The CDR3 nucleotides read TGTGCCAGTAGTACCGACAGGGCTGTAGTGAACACTGAAGCTTTCTTT.

The V and J genes are TRBV30 and TRBJ2-5; D is ambiguous. CDR1 is GTSNPN, CDR2 SVGIG, per germline (reference sequence). Trimming took 5 bases from V and 4 from J, leaving 20 bases between them. The CDR3 totals 15 residues. The CDR3 nucleotides are TGTGCCTGGGGCAGGCGCAGATTGTCCGGAGAGACCCAGTACTTC. It specifies CAWGRRRLSGETQYF.

The rearrangement links TRBV5-4 to TRBJ2-1; the D gene is possibly TRBD2 (6 bases). Germline lookup yields CDR1 SGHNT and CDR2 YYREEE (reference sequence). The CDR3 covers 16 residues. V shed 0 bases and J shed 4 bases, with 14 bases lying between them. The CDR3 DNA sequence: TGTGCCAGCAGCTTGGTGACTAGAAGAATTTACAATGAGCAGTTCTTC. It encodes CASSLVTRRIYNEQFF.

This chain connects TRBV5-1 to TRBJ2-2, with TRBD1 matching over 10 bases. CDR3 length: 15 residues. The germline V gene has CDR1 SGHRS and CDR2 YFSETQ. J gave up 5 bases and V 3 bases, and 4 bases lay outside the gene matches. This CDR3 is CASSWGTGETGELFF. The CDR3 DNA reads TGCGCCAGCAGCTGGGGGACAGGGGAAACCGGGGAGCTGTTTTTT. Complete variable domain (other parts from reference TRBV5-1 and TRBJ2-2): KAGVTQTPRYLIKTRGQQVTLSCSPISGHRSVSWYQQTPGQGLQFLFEYFSETQRNKGNFPGRFSGRQFSNSRSEMNVSTLELGDSALYLCASSWGTGETGELFFGEGSRLTVL.

J is TRBJ1-5 and V is TRBV11-2; 7 nucleotides line up with TRBD1. The V segment lost 0 bases and the J segment 2 bases; nucleotides outside the gene matches: 7. Per the germline V gene, CDR1 is SGHAT and CDR2 is FQNNGV. This CDR3 is 17 amino acids long. The CDR3 spells CASSLEAGGTGNQPQHF. DNA of the CDR3: TGTGCCAGCAGCTTAGAGGCAGGGGGAACAGGCAATCAGCCCCAGCATTTT.

The V and J genes are TRBV4-2 and TRBJ2-2; TRBD2 is a possible D gene (6 bases). Germline V gives CDR1 LGHNA, CDR2 YNFKEQ. V lost 0 bases to trimming and J lost 6 bases, with 23 bases between them. The CDR3 loop spans 19 amino acids. The CDR3 coding sequence is TGTGCCAGCAGCCAAGAGCTCATTGGGGCGGGAACCAAACCCGGGGAGCTGTTTTTT. Translating gives CASSQELIGAGTKPGELFF.

V and J are TRBV19 and TRBJ2-5, with 7 nucleotides matching TRBD2. The CDR3 contains 13 residues. Per the germline V gene, CDR1 is LNHDA and CDR2 is SQIVND (reference sequence). Trimming at V came to 4 bases and at J to 2 bases, leaving 1 base not matched to a gene. CDR3 protein: CASSSGGQETQYF. Here the CDR3 DNA reads TGTGCCAGTAGTAGCGGGGGTCAAGAGACCCAGTACTTC. Full variable domain (remainder filled in from reference TRBV19 and TRBJ2-5): DGGITQSPKYLFRKEGQNVTLSCEQNLNHDAMYWYRQDPGQGLRLIYYSQIVNDFQKGDIAEGYSVSREKKESFPLTVTSAQKNPTAFYLCASSSGGQETQYFGPGTRLLVL.

J is TRBJ2-1 and V is TRBV30, with 10 bases aligning to TRBD1. This CDR3 spans 14 amino acids. Germline CDR1 and CDR2: GTSNPN and SVGIG (reference sequence). The trim removed 3 bases at V and 4 bases at J, leaving 3 bases unmatched. The CDR3 DNA sequence: TGTGCCTGGAGACGGGACAGGGGTTACAATGAGCAGTTCTTC. Amino acid sequence: CAWRRDRGYNEQFF.